Detailed here is one T cell receptor (beta chain). A read error may produce the germline difference seen at one junction end. The germline V gene encodes CDR1 MDHEN and CDR2 SYDVKM. This CDR3 is built from 11 residues. This sample is drawn from a study of cytomegalovirus exposure and HLA in healthy donors. The PCR ran on 60 Vbeta and 13 Jbeta primers. Profiling relied on immunoSEQ multiplex PCR, and the TCRdb table lists in-frame clones only, not all of them. The table has about 99,000 clones, about 9.4% seen once. Sequences were obtained from PBMCs. This TCR was recovered from a man in his forties in good health and CMV-seropositive. J is TRBJ2-4 and V is TRBV28; 8 positions agree with TRBD1. The CDR3 DNA reads TGTGCCAGCAGTTTAGGCCGGGACAGGTCCTTC. Protein: CASSLGRDRSF.